The source of this T cell receptor beta chain is a study of metastatic and nonmetastatic thyroid tumors. Study background: Patients with malignant and benign thyroid disease provided blood and tumor or nodule tissue, whose repertoires were compared. Study observations and caveats: Patients with malignant thyroid tumors reportedly had significantly higher TCR beta diversity than those with benign nodules, in blood and tumor.

At least ten counts were recorded for this clone. What it binds is not known. Other DNA sequences in the same sample also yield this CDR3. In the original processing: Using the CDR3 differences seen across clinicopathological groups, the authors built a distant-metastasis classifier for papillary thyroid cancer, which was meant to discriminate distant-metastatic patients. TCRdb reanalyzed the PCR reads with MiXCR. The V and J calls were determined by TCRdb, not by the authors. The sample yields some 45,000 clones, 12% seen once. Patients were all untreated before their thyroid surgery. CDR1 and CDR2 (germline): SEHNR, FQNEAQ (reference sequence). Trimming removed 1 base from V and 6 bases from J, with 9 bases in between. The CDR3 loop spans 14 amino acids.

The clonotype originates from a male donor with papillary thyroid cancer or a benign thyroid nodule (not recorded which). Some clones in this sample may be carry-over from other donors' samples. V and J are TRBV7-9 and TRBJ2-2; TRBD2 might be the D (6 bases). Sequencing used blood. The CDR3 region has the DNA TGTGCCAGCAGCTTAGAAGGAGGGTCCGGGGAGCTGTTTTTT. Translated, it gives CASSLEGGSGELFF. Complete variable domain (other parts from reference TRBV7-9 and TRBJ2-2): DTGVSQNPRHKITKRGQNVTFRCDPISEHNRLYWYRQTLGQGPEFLTYFQNEAQLEKSRLLSDRFSAERPKGSFSTLEIQRTEQGDSAMYLCASSLEGGSGELFFGEGSRLTVL.